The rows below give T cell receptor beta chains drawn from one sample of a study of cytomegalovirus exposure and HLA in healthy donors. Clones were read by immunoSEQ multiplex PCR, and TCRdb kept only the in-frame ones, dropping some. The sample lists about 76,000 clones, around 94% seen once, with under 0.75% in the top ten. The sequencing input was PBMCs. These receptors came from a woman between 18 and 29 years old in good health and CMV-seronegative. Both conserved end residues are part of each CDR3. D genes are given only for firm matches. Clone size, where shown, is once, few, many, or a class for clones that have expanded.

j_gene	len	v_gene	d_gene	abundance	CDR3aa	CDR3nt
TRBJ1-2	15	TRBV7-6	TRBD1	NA	CASSLGRTGNYGYTF	TGTGCCAGCAGCTTAGGTAGGACAGGGAACTATGGCTACACCTTC
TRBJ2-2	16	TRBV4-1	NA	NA	CASSPGLPDDTGELFF	TGCGCCAGCAGCCCTGGACTACCAGATGATACCGGGGAGCTGTTTTTT
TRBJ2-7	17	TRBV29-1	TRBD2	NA	CSVLGLKSGGLAGEQYF	TGCAGCGTGCTGGGCCTAAAGTCAGGGGGACTAGCGGGCGAGCAGTACTTC
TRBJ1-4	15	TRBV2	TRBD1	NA	CASSKTGGEGEKLFF	TGTGCCAGCAGCAAAACAGGGGGGGAGGGAGAAAAACTGTTTTTT
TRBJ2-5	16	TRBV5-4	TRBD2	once	CASSLGLAGAQETQYF	TGTGCCAGCAGCTTGGGCCTAGCGGGGGCACAAGAGACCCAGTACTTC
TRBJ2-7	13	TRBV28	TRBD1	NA	CASSPRQGVQQYF	TGTGCCAGCAGTCCGAGACAGGGGGTACAGCAGTACTTC
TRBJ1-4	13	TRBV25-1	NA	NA	CASSWQINEKLFF	TGTGCCAGCAGTTGGCAGATCAATGAAAAACTGTTTTTT
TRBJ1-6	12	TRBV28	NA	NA	CASTLGGSPLHF	TGTGCCAGCACCCTGGGAGGCTCACCCCTCCACTTT
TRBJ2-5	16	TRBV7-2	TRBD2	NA	CASSHSGRAMRETQYF	TGTGCCAGCAGCCACTCTGGGAGGGCGATGCGAGAGACCCAGTACTTC
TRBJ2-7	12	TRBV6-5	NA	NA	CASTATTYEQYF	TGTGCCAGCACCGCTACCACCTACGAGCAGTACTTC
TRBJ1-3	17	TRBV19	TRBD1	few	CASSMLNRGRSGNTIYF	TGTGCCAGTAGTATGCTTAACAGGGGGCGATCTGGAAACACCATATATTTT
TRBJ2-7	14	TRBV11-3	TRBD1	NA	CASSLQGTGGEQYF	TGTGCCAGCAGCCTGCAAGGGACAGGAGGCGAGCAGTACTTC
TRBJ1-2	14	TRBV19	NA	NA	CASTRTVTNYGYTF	TGTGCCAGTACTCGGACAGTCACTAACTATGGCTACACCTTC